The 5 T cell receptor beta chains given below trace back to one sample, sequenced in a study of shared clonotypes between healthy human individuals (dated by TCRdb to 2020 to 2022). Library generation was performed with the immunoSEQ multiplex PCR assay. Not all clones reach the TCRdb copy of this immuneACCESS table, which keeps in-frame sequences only. Checked studies attribute under half of the gap to unresolved V genes and leave the rest unexplained. This sample gives 2,500,000 or so clones in total; 92% of them show up just once. About 0.36% of the sample is held by the ten biggest clonotypes. The specimen was naive CD4+ T cells from PBMCs. The sample's cell subset or site label, decoded: CD45RA+ positively selected. These receptors were taken from a man aged 18 to 30 in good health. Some clones in this sample may be carry-over from other donors' samples.

This clone has a handful of counts. The CDR3 DNA reads TGTGCCAGCAGTTACCGGACAGGGGGATGGACCGGGGAGCTGTTTTTT. It is translated as CASSYRTGGWTGELFF. The chain has TRBV6-5 and TRBJ2-2, with 10 bases identical to TRBD1. V was pared by 2 bases and J by 5 bases, with 5 bases of the junction left unmatched. The germline V gene encodes CDR1 MNHEY and CDR2 SVGAGI. The CDR3 is made up of 16 amino acids.

This chain joins TRBV19 and TRBJ1-3; no definite D call. CDR3 length: 16 amino acids. V was shortened by 7 bases and J by 0 bases, with 16 bases between the two germline ends. Germline V gene sequence: CDR1 LNHDA, CDR2 SQIVND (reference sequence). CDR3 loop: CASTPEGAPSGNTIYF. The CDR3 nucleotides are TGTGCCAGTACCCCGGAAGGAGCTCCCTCTGGAAACACCATATATTTT.

V and J are TRBV5-1 and TRBJ2-3, with 7 bases aligning to TRBD1. The CDR3 runs 14 residues. With 5 bases clipped from V and 0 bases from J, the junction kept 3 bases outside the gene matches. Looked up from germline, CDR1 is SGHRS and CDR2 is YFSETQ. CDR3 sequence: CASRWTGSTDTQYF. The CDR3 DNA reads as TGCGCCAGCAGGTGGACAGGTAGCACAGATACGCAGTATTTT.

This chain uses TRBV28 with TRBJ2-5; no clear D. Germline V gene lookup returns CDR1 MDHEN and CDR2 SYDVKM. The V gene lost 3 bases and the J gene lost 7 bases, with 6 bases spanning the gap. The CDR3 runs to 11 residues. DNA of the CDR3: TGTGCCAGCAGTTTTCATGGGACCCAGTACTTC. Its translation is CASSFHGTQYF.

A single count supports this clone. V and J are TRBV19 and TRBJ2-1, with D perhaps assigned TRBD1 or TRBD2 (5 bases each). Germline V lookup: CDR1 LNHDA, CDR2 SQIVND (reference sequence). The V end lost 3 bases, the J end lost 10 bases, and 13 bases lay between the germline ends. CDR3 length: 13 amino acids. The CDR3 DNA reads as TGTGCCAGTAGTATTGAGTCTTGGGGGGAGCAGTTCTTC. It codes for CASSIESWGEQFF.